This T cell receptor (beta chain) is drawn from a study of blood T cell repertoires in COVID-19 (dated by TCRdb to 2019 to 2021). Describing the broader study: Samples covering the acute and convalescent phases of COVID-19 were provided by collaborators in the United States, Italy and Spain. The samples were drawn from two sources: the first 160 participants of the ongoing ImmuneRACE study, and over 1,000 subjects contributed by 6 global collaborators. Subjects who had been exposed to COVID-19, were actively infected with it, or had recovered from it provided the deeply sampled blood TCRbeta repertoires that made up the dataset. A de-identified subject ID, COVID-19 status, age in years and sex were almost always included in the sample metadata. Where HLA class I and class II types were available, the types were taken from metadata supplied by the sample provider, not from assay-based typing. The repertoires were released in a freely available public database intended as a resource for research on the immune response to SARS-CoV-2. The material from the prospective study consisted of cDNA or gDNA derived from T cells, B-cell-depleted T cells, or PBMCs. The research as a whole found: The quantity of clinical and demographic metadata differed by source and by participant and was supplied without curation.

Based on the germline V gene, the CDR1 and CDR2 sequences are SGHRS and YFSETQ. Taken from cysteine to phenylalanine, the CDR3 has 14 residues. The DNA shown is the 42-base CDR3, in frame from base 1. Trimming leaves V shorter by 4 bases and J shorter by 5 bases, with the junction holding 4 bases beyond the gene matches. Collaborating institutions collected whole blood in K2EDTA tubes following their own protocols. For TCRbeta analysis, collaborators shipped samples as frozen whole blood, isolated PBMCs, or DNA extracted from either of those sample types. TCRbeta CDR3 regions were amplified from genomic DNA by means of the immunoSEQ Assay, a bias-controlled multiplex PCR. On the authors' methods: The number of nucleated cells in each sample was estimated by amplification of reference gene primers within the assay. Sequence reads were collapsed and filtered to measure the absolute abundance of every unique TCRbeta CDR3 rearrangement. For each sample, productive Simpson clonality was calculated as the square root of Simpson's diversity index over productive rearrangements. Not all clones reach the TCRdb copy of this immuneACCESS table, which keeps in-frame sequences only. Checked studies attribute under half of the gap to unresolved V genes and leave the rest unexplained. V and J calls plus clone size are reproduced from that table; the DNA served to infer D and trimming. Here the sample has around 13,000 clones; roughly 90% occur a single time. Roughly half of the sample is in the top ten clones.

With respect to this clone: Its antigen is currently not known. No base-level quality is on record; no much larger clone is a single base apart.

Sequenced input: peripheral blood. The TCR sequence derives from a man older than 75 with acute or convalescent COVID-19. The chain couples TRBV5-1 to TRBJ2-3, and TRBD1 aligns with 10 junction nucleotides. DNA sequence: TGCGCCAGCAGCCAAGACAGGGGGCAAGATACGCAGTATTTT. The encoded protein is CASSQDRGQDTQYF.